This note documents a single T cell receptor beta chain sequence. Its specific antigen is unknown. No base quality information exists; no much larger clone differs at one position. This entry is derived from a study of OX40 agonist ivuxolimab in advanced cancers. At the level of the whole study: Ivuxolimab was a fully human IgG2 agonistic monoclonal antibody targeting the costimulatory receptor OX40 (CD134). Intravenous ivuxolimab was administered to patients every 2 weeks at six dose levels: 0.01, 0.1, 0.3, 1.5, 3 and 10 mg/kg. Of the roughly 51 patients in dose escalation, about 20 had hepatocellular carcinoma, some 15 had melanoma, 9 had renal cell carcinoma and 9 had head and neck cancer. In the dose-escalation cohort, around four fifths of patients were male, and the mean age was roughly 60 years with a range of about 23 to 79. Patients were allowed to have had prior anti-PD-1, anti-PD-L1 or anti-CTLA-4 therapy, and around 40% of the dose-escalation patients had previously received checkpoint inhibitors. Partial responses occurred in three dose-escalation patients: two with cutaneous melanoma and one with hepatocellular carcinoma. Peripheral TCRbeta sequencing aimed to test whether ivuxolimab altered TCR sequence diversity and caused clonal T-cell expansion. The monotherapy dose-escalation portion (N ≈ 57 patients) of the phase I ivuxolimab trial is reported in the paper.

Measured from the cysteine to the phenylalanine, the CDR3 is 14 residues long. Of the read, only the CDR3 DNA is kept; its 42 bases are in frame from base 1. The trim is 2 bases for V and 0 bases for J, with a gap of 9 bases between the germline ends. The germline V gene supplies CDR1 SGHRS and CDR2 YFSETQ. The research as a whole found: In the 0.1-3.0 mg/kg groups, partial responders had among the lowest normalized peripheral clonal expansion, particularly in CD8+ T cells. Low levels of normalized T-cell clonal expansion were also shown by some nonresponding patients. The antigen specificity of the peripheral T cells that underwent clonal expansion was not determined. On average, CD8+ T cells showed more expanded clones than CD4+ T cells after ivuxolimab. Clonal expansion of both CD4+ and CD8+ blood T cells was observed from baseline to week 6 at doses 0.1 to 3.0 mg/kg.

For sequencing of the TCRbeta CDR3 region, genomic DNA was extracted from the sorted cells. TCRbeta CDR3 regions were sequenced using the immunoSEQ Assay. TCRdb retrieved this table from immuneACCESS and kept in-frame rearrangements only. Not all clones are present; in checked studies, unresolved V genes account for under half, and no reason is known for the remainder. The sample data list roughly 26,000 clones, and roughly 80% of these were observed just once. The ten biggest clones cover approximately 13% of the sample. Patients with autoimmune disease history or receiving systemic immunosuppression were excluded from the trial. Peripheral blood for TCR sequencing was collected from all dose cohorts at baseline, on cycle 4 day 1, and on cycle 7 day 1. The samples were drawn from a first-in-human, open-label, multicenter phase I dose-escalation trial of ivuxolimab. Adults with locally advanced or metastatic melanoma, renal cell, hepatocellular, or head and neck squamous cell carcinoma were enrolled in the trial. Before TCR sequencing, CD4+ T cells and CD8+ T cells were sorted from peripheral blood as separate populations.

The rearranged chain carries TRBV5-1 and TRBJ2-7; the D gene lacks a confident call. Source: CD4+ or CD8+ T cells sorted from blood, taken in a trial of the OX40 agonist ivuxolimab. The source of this sequence is an adult with an advanced solid tumor such as melanoma, head and neck, liver or kidney cancer. The DNA is as follows: TGCGCCAGCAGCTTAAGTAAGAGCTCCTACGAGCAGTACTTC. Its coded protein is CASSLSKSSYEQYF.